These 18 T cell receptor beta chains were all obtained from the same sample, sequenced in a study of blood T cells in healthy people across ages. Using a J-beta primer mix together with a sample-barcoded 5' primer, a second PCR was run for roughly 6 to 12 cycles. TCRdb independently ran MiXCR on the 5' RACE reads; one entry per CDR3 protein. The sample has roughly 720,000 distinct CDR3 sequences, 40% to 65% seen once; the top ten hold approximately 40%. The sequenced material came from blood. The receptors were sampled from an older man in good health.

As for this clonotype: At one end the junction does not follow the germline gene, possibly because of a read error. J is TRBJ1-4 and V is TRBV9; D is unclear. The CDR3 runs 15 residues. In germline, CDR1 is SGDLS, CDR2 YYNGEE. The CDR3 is CASSAAGTTHEKLFF. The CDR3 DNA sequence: TGTGCCAGCAGCGCAGCCGGAACAACTCATGAAAAACTGTTTTTT.

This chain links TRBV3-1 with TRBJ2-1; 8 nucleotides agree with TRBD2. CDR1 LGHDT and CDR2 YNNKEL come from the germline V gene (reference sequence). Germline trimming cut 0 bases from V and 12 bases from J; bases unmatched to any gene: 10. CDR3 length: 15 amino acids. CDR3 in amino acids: CASSQDGTSGDVQFF. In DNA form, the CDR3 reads TGTGCCAGCAGCCAAGACGGTACTAGCGGCGATGTGCAGTTCTTC.

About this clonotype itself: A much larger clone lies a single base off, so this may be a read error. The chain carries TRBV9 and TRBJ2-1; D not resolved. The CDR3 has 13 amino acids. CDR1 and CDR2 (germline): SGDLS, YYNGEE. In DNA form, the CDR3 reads TGTGCCTGCAGCATGACAAGTTACAATGAGCAGTTCTTC. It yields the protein CACSMTSYNEQFF.

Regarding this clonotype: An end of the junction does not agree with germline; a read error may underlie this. The DNA for the CDR3 is TGCAGCGTTCTGCAGGGGGCGAGCTCTGGGGCCAGCGTCCTGACTTTC. This gives the protein CSVLQGASSGASVLTF. The chain joins TRBV29-1 to TRBJ2-6; the match to TRBD1 covers 8 bases. The CDR3 consists of 16 residues. Germline CDR1 and CDR2: SQVTM and ANQGSEA. The full variable domain, in which reference TRBV29-1 and TRBJ2-6 provide the parts outside the CDR3, is SAVISQKPSRDICQRGTSLTIQCQVDSQVTMMFWYRQQPGQSLTLIATANQGSEATYESGFVIDKFPISRPNLTFSTLTVSNMSPEDSSIYLCSVLQGASSGASVLTFGAGSRLTVL.

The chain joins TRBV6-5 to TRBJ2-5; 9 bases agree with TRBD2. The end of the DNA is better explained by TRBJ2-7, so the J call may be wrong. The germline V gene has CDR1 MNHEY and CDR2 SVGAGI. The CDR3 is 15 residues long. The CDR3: CASRHTGLASYEQYF. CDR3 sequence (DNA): TGTGCCAGCAGGCATACAGGACTAGCGAGTTACGAGCAGTACTTC.

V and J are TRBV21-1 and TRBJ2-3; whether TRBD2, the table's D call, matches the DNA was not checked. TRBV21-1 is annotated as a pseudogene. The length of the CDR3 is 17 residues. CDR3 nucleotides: TGTGCCAGCAGCAATGGGGGCGCGGGAGGGTCTCCGGGATACGCGTATTTT. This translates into CASSNGGAGGSPGYAYF.

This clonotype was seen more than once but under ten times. The CDR3 DNA is TGTGCCAGCAGCGCTCCGTCGTTCAGGGGTCGTCGGGGGCAGTACTTC. It specifies CASSAPSFRGRRGQYF. The chain carries TRBV9 and TRBJ2-7; TRBD1 is a possible D gene (6 bases). Trimming left V 3 bases short and J 9 bases short, with 25 bases between. Germline V gene data show CDR1 as SGDLS and CDR2 as YYNGEE. The length of the CDR3 is 16 residues.

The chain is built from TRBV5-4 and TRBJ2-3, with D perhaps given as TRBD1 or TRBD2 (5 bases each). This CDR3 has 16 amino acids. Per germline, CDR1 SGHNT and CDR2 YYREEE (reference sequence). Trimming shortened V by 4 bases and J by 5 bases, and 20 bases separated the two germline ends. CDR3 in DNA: TGTGCCAGCAGCCGTACCGACGGGACGGATCAAGATACGCAGTATTTT. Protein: CASSRTDGTDQDTQYF.

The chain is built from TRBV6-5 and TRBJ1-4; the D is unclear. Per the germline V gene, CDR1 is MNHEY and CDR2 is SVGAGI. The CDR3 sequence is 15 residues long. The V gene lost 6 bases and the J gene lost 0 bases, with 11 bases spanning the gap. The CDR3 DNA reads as TGTGCCAGCAGCCCCACCGTGGCAACTAATGAAAAACTGTTTTTT. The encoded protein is CASSPTVATNEKLFF.

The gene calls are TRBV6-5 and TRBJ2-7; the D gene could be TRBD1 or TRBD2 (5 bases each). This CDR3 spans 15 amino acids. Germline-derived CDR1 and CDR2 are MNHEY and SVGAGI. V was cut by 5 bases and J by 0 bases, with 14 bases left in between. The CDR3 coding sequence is TGTGCCAGCAGTCCCGGGGCTCTAAGCTCCTACGAGCAGTACTTC. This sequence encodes CASSPGALSSYEQYF.

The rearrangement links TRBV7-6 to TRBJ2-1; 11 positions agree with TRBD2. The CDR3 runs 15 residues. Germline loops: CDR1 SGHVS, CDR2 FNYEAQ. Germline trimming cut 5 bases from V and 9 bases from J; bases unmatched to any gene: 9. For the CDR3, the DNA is TGTGCCAGCAGCCAACTAGCGGGAGAGAGGGGTGAGCAGTTCTTC. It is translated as CASSQLAGERGEQFF.

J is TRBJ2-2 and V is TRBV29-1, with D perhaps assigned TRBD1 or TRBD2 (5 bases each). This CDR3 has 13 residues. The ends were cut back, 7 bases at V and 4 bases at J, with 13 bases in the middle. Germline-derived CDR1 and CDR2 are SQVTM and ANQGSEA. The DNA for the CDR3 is TGCAGCGGCCGGGACGGAGGCACCGGGGAGCTGTTTTTT. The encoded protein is CSGRDGGTGELFF.

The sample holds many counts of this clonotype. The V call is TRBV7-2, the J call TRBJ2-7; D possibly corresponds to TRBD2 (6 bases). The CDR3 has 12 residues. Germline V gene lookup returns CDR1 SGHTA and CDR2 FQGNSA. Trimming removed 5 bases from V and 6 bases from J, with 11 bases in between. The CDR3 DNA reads TGTGCCAGCAGCCCCCGGAGGGGCGAGCAGTACTTC. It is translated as CASSPRRGEQYF. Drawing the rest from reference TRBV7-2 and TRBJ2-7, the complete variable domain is GAGVSQSPSNKVTEKGKDVELRCDPISGHTALYWYRQSLGQGLEFLIYFQGNSAPDKSGLPSDRFSAERTGGSVSTLTIQRTQQEDSAVYLCASSPRRGEQYFGPGTRLTVT.

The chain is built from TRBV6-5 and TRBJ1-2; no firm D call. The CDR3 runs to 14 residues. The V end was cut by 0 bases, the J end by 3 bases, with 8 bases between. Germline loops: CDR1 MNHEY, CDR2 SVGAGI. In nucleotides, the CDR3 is TGTGCCAGCAGTTACTCGAGTCCTGACTATGGCTACACCTTC. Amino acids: CASSYSSPDYGYTF.

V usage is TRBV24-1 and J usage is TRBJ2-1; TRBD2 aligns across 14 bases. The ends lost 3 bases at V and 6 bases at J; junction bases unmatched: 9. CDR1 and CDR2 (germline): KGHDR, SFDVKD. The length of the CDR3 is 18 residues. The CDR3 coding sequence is TGTGCCACCAGTGATCCCCGACTAGCGGGAGGGGATCGCAATGAGCAGTTCTTC. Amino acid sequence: CATSDPRLAGGDRNEQFF.

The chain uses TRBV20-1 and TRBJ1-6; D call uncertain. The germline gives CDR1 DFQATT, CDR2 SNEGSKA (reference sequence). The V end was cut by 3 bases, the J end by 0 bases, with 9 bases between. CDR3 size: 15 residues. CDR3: CSARPGNSYNSPLHF. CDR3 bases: TGCAGTGCTAGGCCGGGCAACTCCTATAATTCACCCCTCCACTTT.

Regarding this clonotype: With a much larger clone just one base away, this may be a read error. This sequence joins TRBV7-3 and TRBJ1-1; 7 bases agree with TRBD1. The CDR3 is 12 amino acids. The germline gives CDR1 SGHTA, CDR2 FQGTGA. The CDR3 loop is CPSSSHPGGAFF. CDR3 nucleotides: TGTCCCAGCAGCTCGCATCCAGGGGGAGCTTTCTTT.

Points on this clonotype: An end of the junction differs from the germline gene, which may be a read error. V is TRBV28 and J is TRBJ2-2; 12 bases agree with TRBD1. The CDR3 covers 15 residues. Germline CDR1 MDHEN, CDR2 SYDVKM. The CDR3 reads CASITPGQGAGERFF. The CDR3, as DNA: TGTGCCAGCATAACACCGGGACAGGGGGCCGGGGAGCGGTTTTTT.